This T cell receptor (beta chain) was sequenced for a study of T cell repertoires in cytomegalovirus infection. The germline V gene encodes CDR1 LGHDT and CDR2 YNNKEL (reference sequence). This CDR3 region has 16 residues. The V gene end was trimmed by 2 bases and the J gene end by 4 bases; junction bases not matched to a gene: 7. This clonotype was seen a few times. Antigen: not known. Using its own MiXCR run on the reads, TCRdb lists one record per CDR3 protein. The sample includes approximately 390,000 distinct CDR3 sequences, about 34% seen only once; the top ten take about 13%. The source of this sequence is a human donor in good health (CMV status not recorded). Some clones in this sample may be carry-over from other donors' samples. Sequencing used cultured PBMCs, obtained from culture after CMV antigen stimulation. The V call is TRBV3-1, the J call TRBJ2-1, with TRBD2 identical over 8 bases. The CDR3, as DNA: TGTGCCAGCAGCCAACTTCCTAGCGGGTCATACAATGAGCAGTTCTTC. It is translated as CASSQLPSGSYNEQFF.